These 3 T cell receptor beta chains originate from one sample sequenced in a study of PD-L1 blockade in urothelial cancer. Sequenced by immunoSEQ multiplex PCR; TCRdb stores in-frame clones only, minus some. The data show about 130,000 clones, more than 70% seen once. Time point indicated: peripheral blood 6 weeks after treatment start. The specimen was PBMCs, collected around atezolizumab (anti-PD-L1) treatment. Receptor source: a man between 50 and 59 years old with urothelial cancer.

This clone was counted ten times or more. This chain links TRBV28 with TRBJ1-2; TRBD1 matches 10 bases. CDR1 is MDHEN, CDR2 SYDVKM, per germline. This CDR3 contains 14 residues. V lost 3 bases, J lost 5 bases, and 3 bases stayed unmatched. CDR3 residues: CASSLDRGSYGYTF. The CDR3 region has the DNA TGTGCCAGCAGTTTGGACAGGGGGAGTTATGGCTACACCTTC.

J is TRBJ2-1 and V is TRBV27; the match to TRBD2 covers 8 bases. CDR1 is MNHEY, CDR2 SMNVEV, per germline (reference sequence). There are 15 residues in the CDR3. Germline trimming cut 8 bases from V and 5 bases from J; bases unmatched to any gene: 11. CDR3 sequence reads: CASAGLAPRDNEQFF. The CDR3 region has the DNA TGTGCCAGCGCTGGACTAGCCCCCCGAGACAATGAGCAGTTCTTC.

The J gene is TRBJ2-7, the V gene TRBV28; D gene uncertain. This CDR3 has 13 residues. The V gene lost 7 bases and the J gene lost 3 bases, with 13 bases spanning the gap. Germline CDR1 and CDR2: MDHEN and SYDVKM. CDR3 region: CASKVQRHYEQYF. DNA for the CDR3: TGTGCCAGCAAAGTACAGAGACACTACGAGCAGTACTTC. The variable domain in full, completed from reference TRBV28 and TRBJ2-7, reads DVKVTQSSRYLVKRTGEKVFLECVQDMDHENMFWYRQDPGLGLRLIYFSYDVKMKEKGDIPEGYSVSREKKERFSLILESASTNQTSMYLCASKVQRHYEQYFGPGTRLTVT.